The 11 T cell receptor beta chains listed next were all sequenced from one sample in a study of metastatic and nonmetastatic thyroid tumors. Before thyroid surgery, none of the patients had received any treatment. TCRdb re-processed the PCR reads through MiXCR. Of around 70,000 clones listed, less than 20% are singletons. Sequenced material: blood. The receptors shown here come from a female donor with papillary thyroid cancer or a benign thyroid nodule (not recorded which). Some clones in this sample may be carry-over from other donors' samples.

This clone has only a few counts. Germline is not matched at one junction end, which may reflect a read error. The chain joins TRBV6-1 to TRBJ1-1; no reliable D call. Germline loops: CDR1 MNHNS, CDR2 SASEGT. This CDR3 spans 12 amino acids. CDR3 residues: CSAERANTQAFF. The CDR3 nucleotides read TGTTCAGCGGAGAGGGCGAACACTCAAGCTTTCTTT.

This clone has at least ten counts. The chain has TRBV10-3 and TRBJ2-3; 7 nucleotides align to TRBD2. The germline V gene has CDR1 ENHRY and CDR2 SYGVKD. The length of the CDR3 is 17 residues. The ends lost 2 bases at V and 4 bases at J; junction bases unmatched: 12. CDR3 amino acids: CAISEPASGSLPDTQYF. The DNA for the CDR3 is TGTGCCATCAGTGAGCCGGCTAGCGGAAGCCTCCCAGATACGCAGTATTTT.

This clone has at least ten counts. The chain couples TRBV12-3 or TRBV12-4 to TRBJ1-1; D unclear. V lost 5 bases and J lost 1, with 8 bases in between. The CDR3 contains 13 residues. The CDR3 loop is CASSRRQNTEAFF. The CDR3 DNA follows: TGTGCCAGCAGTCGTCGACAGAACACTGAAGCTTTCTTT.

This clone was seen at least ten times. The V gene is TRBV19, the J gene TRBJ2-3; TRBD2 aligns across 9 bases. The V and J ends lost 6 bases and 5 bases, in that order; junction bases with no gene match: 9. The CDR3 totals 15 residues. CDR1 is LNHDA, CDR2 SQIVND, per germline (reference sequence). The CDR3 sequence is CASSSRVAGVDTQYF. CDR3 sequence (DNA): TGTGCCAGTAGCAGCCGGGTAGCGGGAGTAGATACGCAGTATTTT.

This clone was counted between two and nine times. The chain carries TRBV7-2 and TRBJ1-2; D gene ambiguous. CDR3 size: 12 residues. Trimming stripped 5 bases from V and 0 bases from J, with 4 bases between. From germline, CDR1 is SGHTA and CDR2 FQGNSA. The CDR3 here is CASSLSNYGYTF. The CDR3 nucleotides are TGTGCCAGCAGCCTCTCTAACTATGGCTACACCTTC.

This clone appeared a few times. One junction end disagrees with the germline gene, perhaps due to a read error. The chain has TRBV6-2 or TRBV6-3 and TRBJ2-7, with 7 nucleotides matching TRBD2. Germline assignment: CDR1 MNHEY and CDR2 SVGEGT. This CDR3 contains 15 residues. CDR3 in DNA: TGTGCCATCAGTTTCGCTGTCCAGCGGGACTACGAGCAGTACTTC. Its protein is CAISFAVQRDYEQYF.

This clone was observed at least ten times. The CDR3 bases are TGCAGCGTCCTAGCGCCCGGGGAGACCCAGTACTTC. As protein: CSVLAPGETQYF. This chain joins TRBV29-1 and TRBJ2-5; D perhaps matches TRBD2 (6 bases). Between the trimmed V and J ends, which lost 6 bases and 5 bases, there was a span of 13 bases. Per the germline V gene, CDR1 is SQVTM and CDR2 is ANQGSEA. There are 12 residues in the CDR3.

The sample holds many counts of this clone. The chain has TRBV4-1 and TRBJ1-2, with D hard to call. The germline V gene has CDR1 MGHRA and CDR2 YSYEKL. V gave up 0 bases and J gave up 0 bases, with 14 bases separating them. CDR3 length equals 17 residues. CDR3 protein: CASSQDRATISNYGYTF. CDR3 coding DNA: TGCGCCAGCAGCCAAGATAGGGCTACAATTTCTAACTATGGCTACACCTTC.

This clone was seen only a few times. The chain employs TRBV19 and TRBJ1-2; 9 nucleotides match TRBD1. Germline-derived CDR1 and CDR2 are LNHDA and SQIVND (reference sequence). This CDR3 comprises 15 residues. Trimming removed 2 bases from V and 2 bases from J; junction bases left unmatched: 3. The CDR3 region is CASSITGTGNYGYTF. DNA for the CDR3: TGTGCCAGTAGTATAACCGGGACAGGGAACTATGGCTACACCTTC. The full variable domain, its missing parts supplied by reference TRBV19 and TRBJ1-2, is DGGITQSPKYLFRKEGQNVTLSCEQNLNHDAMYWYRQDPGQGLRLIYYSQIVNDFQKGDIAEGYSVSREKKESFPLTVTSAQKNPTAFYLCASSITGTGNYGYTFGSGTRLTVV.

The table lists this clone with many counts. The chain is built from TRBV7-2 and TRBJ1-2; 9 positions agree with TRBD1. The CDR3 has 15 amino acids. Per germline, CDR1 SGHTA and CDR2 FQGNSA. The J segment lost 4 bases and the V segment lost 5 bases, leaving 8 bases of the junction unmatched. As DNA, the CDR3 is TGTGCCAGCAGCCCCGGACAGGGGATCCCCTATGGCTACACCTTC. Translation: CASSPGQGIPYGYTF.

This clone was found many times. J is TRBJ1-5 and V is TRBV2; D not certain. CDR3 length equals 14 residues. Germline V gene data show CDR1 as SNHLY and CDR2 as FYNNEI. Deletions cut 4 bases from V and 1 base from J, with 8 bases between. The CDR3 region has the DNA TGTGCCAGCAGTGTATTACGGAGCAATCAGCCCCAGCATTTT. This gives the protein CASSVLRSNQPQHF.